The 19 T cell receptor beta chains below come from one sample, sequenced in a study of blood T cell repertoires in COVID-19. Some clones are missing from TCRdb's copy, which holds only in-frame ones; the method was immunoSEQ multiplex PCR. The sample records around 100,000 clones, approximately 86% being singletons. Sequencing was done on a sample of peripheral blood. The receptors here all came from a middle-aged man with acute or convalescent COVID-19.

The chain couples TRBV9 to TRBJ2-3; no clear D. In germline, CDR1 is SGDLS, CDR2 YYNGEE. Trimming left V 3 bases short and J 1 base short, with 12 bases between. This CDR3 contains 15 residues. CDR3 sequence (DNA): TGTGCCAGCAGCGCCACGATTCCAGGCACAGATACGCAGTATTTT. It translates to CASSATIPGTDTQYF.

The chain links TRBV2 to TRBJ1-1, with TRBD1 as a possible D gene (6 bases). The germline CDR1 and CDR2 sequences are SNHLY and FYNNEI. V was shortened by 6 bases and J by 8 bases, with 22 bases between the two germline ends. The CDR3 is made up of 15 amino acids. The CDR3 loop is CASRTLQGSNFEAFF. The DNA of the CDR3 is TGTGCCAGCAGGACCCTACAGGGTTCGAACTTCGAAGCTTTCTTT.

This chain uses TRBV19 with TRBJ1-5; D uncertain. The V gene's germline CDR1 is LNHDA and CDR2 SQIVND (reference sequence). This CDR3 is built from 17 residues. With 2 bases removed from V and 1 base from J, the gap between germline ends came to 15 bases. The CDR3 nucleotides are TGTGCCAGTAGTATATCAGCGGGGTTGAGGAGCAATCAGCCCCAGCATTTT. Translating it yields CASSISAGLRSNQPQHF.

This chain joins TRBV20-1 and TRBJ1-2; D possibly corresponds to TRBD1 (6 bases). This CDR3 is built from 12 residues. Germline V gene data show CDR1 as DFQATT and CDR2 as SNEGSKA (reference sequence). Trimming removed 3 bases at V and 2 bases at J, with 7 bases between. The CDR3 sequence: CSASTGNYGYTF. Written as DNA, the CDR3 is TGCAGTGCTAGTACAGGGAACTATGGCTACACCTTC.

This clone came up a few times. The rearrangement uses TRBV7-3 and TRBJ2-6, with 9 bases that match TRBD1. From germline, CDR1 is SGHTA and CDR2 FQGTGA. Trimming took 8 bases from V and 0 from J; bases not matched to a gene: 2. This CDR3 is 15 amino acids long. The CDR3 nucleotides are TGTGCCAGCGTGGGACAGGGCTCTGGGGCCAACGTCCTGACTTTC. Its translation is CASVGQGSGANVLTF.

J is TRBJ2-1 and V is TRBV29-1; the D gene is possibly TRBD1 (5 bases). This CDR3 region has 13 residues. Germline V gene lookup returns CDR1 SQVTM and CDR2 ANQGSEA. V shed 6 bases and J shed 2 bases, with 11 bases lying between them. Here the CDR3 reads CSVGPGPYNEQFF. CDR3 nucleotides: TGCAGCGTGGGGCCAGGGCCCTACAATGAGCAGTTCTTC.

The chain has TRBV6-2 or TRBV6-3 and TRBJ2-7; D possibly corresponds to TRBD1 (6 bases). The CDR3 is 15 residues long. The germline V and J ends were trimmed by 4 bases and 3 bases, with 16 bases remaining between them. Germline V gene sequence: CDR1 MNHEY, CDR2 SVGEGT. Here the CDR3 reads CASSSMRAGDYEQYF. CDR3 DNA: TGTGCCAGCAGTTCCATGCGGGCAGGGGACTACGAGCAGTACTTC.

The V gene is TRBV6-2 or TRBV6-3, the J gene TRBJ2-1; D ambiguous. V lost 5 bases and J 8 bases, leaving 10 bases between the germline ends. Germline loops: CDR1 MNHEY, CDR2 SVGEGT. The CDR3 contains 12 residues. The CDR3 DNA reads TGTGCCAGCAGTGCTAGTAACGATGAGCAGTTCTTC. This gives the protein CASSASNDEQFF.

The chain employs TRBV14 and TRBJ1-1, with no clear D. Trimming stripped 5 bases from V and 1 base from J, with 14 bases between. This CDR3 region has 15 residues. CDR1 is SGHDN and CDR2 is FVKESK in the germline V gene. In DNA form, the CDR3 reads TGTGCCAGCAGCTCGTCTCATACACGGAACACTGAAGCTTTCTTT. This sequence encodes CASSSSHTRNTEAFF. Drawing the rest from reference TRBV14 and TRBJ1-1, the complete variable domain is EAGVTQFPSHSVIEKGQTVTLRCDPISGHDNLYWYRRVMGKEIKFLLHFVKESKQDESGMPNNRFLAERTGGTYSTLKVQPAELEDSGVYFCASSSSHTRNTEAFFGQGTRLTVV.

V usage is TRBV27 and J usage is TRBJ2-7, with D possibly being TRBD1 (6 bases). This CDR3 is built from 14 residues. V gave up 3 bases and J gave up 2 bases, with 11 bases separating them. The V gene's germline CDR1 is MNHEY and CDR2 SMNVEV (reference sequence). CDR3 loop: CASSFDRSTYEQYF. In DNA form, the CDR3 reads TGTGCCAGCAGTTTTGACAGGTCTACCTACGAGCAGTACTTC.

The V gene is TRBV27, the J gene TRBJ1-1; TRBD1 aligns across 7 bases. The CDR3 spans 14 residues. V shed 7 bases, J shed 6 bases, and the junction held 11 bases outside the gene matches. Germline CDR1 MNHEY, CDR2 SMNVEV (reference sequence). CDR3 amino acids: CASTLDPGTAEAFF. The DNA of the CDR3 is TGTGCCAGCACCCTGGACCCTGGGACAGCTGAAGCTTTCTTT.

This clone was recorded a few times. The rearrangement joins TRBV19 to TRBJ1-1; possibly TRBD1 for D (5 bases). This CDR3 contains 13 residues. The V gene lost 4 bases and the J gene lost 1 base, with 7 bases spanning the gap. Looked up from germline, CDR1 is LNHDA and CDR2 is SQIVND (reference sequence). In DNA form, the CDR3 reads TGTGCCAGTAGTACTGACAGGAACACTGAAGCTTTCTTT. It specifies CASSTDRNTEAFF.

In its sample, this clone was seen a few times. The rearrangement links TRBV11-2 to TRBJ2-5; 8 bases agree with TRBD2. Germline V CDR1 and CDR2: SGHAT, FQNNGV. The CDR3 length is 15 residues. J lost 0 bases, V lost 1 base, and 1 base had no gene match. The CDR3 sequence is CASSLAGGDQETQYF. The CDR3 coding sequence is TGTGCCAGCAGCTTAGCGGGGGGGGACCAAGAGACCCAGTACTTC. The variable domain in full, with the rest retrieved from reference TRBV11-2 and TRBJ2-5, is EAGVAQSPRYKIIEKRQSVAFWCNPISGHATLYWYQQILGQGPKLLIQFQNNGVVDDSQLPKDRFSAERLKGVDSTLKIQPAKLEDSAVYLCASSLAGGDQETQYFGPGTRLLVL.

The chain carries TRBV9 and TRBJ2-7, with 7 bases identical to TRBD1. With 5 bases clipped from V and 0 bases from J, the junction kept 8 bases outside the gene matches. The germline V gene encodes CDR1 SGDLS and CDR2 YYNGEE. The CDR3 totals 15 residues. The CDR3 here is CASSHGQDSSYEQYF. CDR3 in DNA: TGTGCCAGCAGTCATGGACAGGATAGCTCCTACGAGCAGTACTTC.

V gene TRBV6-5 combines with J gene TRBJ2-1; a weak D match, TRBD1 (5 bases). Germline V CDR1 and CDR2: MNHEY, SVGAGI. There are 14 residues in the CDR3. The V gene lost 7 bases and the J gene lost 1 base, with 11 bases spanning the gap. The CDR3 bases are TGTGCCAGCACCCAAGGGGTATCCTACAATGAGCAGTTCTTC. Amino acids: CASTQGVSYNEQFF.

The rearrangement joins TRBV2 to TRBJ1-2, with D possibly TRBD1 on 6 matching bases. The V end was cut by 0 bases, the J end by 7 bases, with 12 bases between. Germline CDR1 reads SNHLY; CDR2 reads FYNNEI. The CDR3 covers 14 residues. The chain's CDR3 is CASSEARGGVGYTF. The CDR3 bases are TGTGCCAGCAGTGAAGCGCGGGGGGGCGTTGGCTACACCTTC. Full variable domain (missing parts from reference TRBV2 and TRBJ1-2): EPEVTQTPSHQVTQMGQEVILRCVPISNHLYFYWYRQILGQKVEFLVSFYNNEISEKSEIFDDQFSVERPDGSNFTLKIRSTKLEDSAMYFCASSEARGGVGYTFGSGTRLTVV.

V and J are TRBV6-6 and TRBJ1-2; unclear D gene. Deletions cut 7 bases from V and 8 bases from J, with 17 bases between. The CDR3 covers 13 residues. Germline values: CDR1 MNHNY, CDR2 SVGAGI (reference sequence). CDR3 loop: CASTTPLPEGYTF. The CDR3 nucleotides are TGTGCCAGCACCACCCCCCTACCGGAGGGCTACACCTTC.

The V and J genes are TRBV5-1 and TRBJ2-2; a weak D match, TRBD1 (6 bases). The germline gives CDR1 SGHRS, CDR2 YFSETQ. V lost 4 bases and J lost 7, with 17 bases in between. CDR3 size: 15 residues. The CDR3 here is CASSPDSLGGGELFF. The CDR3 region has the DNA TGCGCCAGCAGCCCGGACAGTCTAGGTGGCGGGGAGCTGTTTTTT.

This chain connects TRBV19 to TRBJ1-3; D uncertain. Germline CDR1 reads LNHDA; CDR2 reads SQIVND (reference sequence). Trimming stripped 7 bases from V and 6 bases from J, with 10 bases between. The CDR3 is made up of 12 amino acids. CDR3 loop: CASTTVPNTIYF. CDR3 sequence (DNA): TGTGCCAGTACAACGGTCCCAAACACCATATATTTT.